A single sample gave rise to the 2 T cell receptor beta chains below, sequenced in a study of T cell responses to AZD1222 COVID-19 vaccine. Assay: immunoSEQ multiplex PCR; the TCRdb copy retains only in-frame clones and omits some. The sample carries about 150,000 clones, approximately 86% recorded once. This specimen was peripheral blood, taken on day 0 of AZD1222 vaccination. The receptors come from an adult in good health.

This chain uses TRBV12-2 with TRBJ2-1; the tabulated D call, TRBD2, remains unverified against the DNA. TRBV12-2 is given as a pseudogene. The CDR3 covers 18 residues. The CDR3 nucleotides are TGTGCAAGTCGCTTAGCTTTAAGGACTAGCGGTCTATACAATGAGCAGTTCTTC. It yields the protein CASRLALRTSGLYNEQFF.

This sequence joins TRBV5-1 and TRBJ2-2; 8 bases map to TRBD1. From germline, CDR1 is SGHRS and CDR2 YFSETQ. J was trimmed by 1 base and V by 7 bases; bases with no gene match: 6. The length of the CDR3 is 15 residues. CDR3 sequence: CASRYGTGNTGELFF. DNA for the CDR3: TGCGCCAGCCGTTACGGGACAGGGAACACCGGGGAGCTGTTTTTT. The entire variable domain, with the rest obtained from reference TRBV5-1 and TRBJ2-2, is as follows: KAGVTQTPRYLIKTRGQQVTLSCSPISGHRSVSWYQQTPGQGLQFLFEYFSETQRNKGNFPGRFSGRQFSNSRSEMNVSTLELGDSALYLCASRYGTGNTGELFFGEGSRLTVL.